The 22 T cell receptor beta chains listed next were all sequenced from one sample in a study of glioma-infiltrating T cells after dendritic cell vaccination. Noted time point: after dendritic cell vaccination, including at tumor progression/relapse. Measured with immunoSEQ multiplex PCR; TCRdb has only the in-frame clones, and not every one. The sample yields tens of thousands of clones, approximately 80% seen once. The sequenced sample was blood, obtained after dendritic cell vaccination. The receptors shown here come from a human donor with glioblastoma.

The chain uses TRBV6-1 and TRBJ1-1, with D uncertain. The CDR3 length is 13 residues. CDR1 is MNHNS and CDR2 is SASEGT in the germline V gene. Trimming removed 7 bases at V and 11 bases at J, with 20 bases between. The CDR3 spells CASTLGPTRGAFF. DNA for the CDR3: TGTGCCAGCACCTTAGGCCCCACGAGAGGGGCTTTCTTT.

The V call is TRBV6-5, the J call TRBJ1-2, with D tentatively TRBD1 (6 bases). There are 14 residues in the CDR3. The germline V gene has CDR1 MNHEY and CDR2 SVGAGI. The ends were cut back, 2 bases at V and 5 bases at J, with 12 bases in the middle. Here the CDR3 DNA reads TGTGCCAGCAGTTACGGGCAGGGGCAGTATGGCTACACCTTC. Translation: CASSYGQGQYGYTF.

V gene TRBV4-3 combines with J gene TRBJ1-1, with 7 bases lining up with TRBD1. Trimming at V came to 4 bases and at J to 0 bases, leaving 5 bases not matched to a gene. CDR3 length equals 15 residues. Germline loops: CDR1 LGHNA, CDR2 YSLEER. CDR3 region: CASSRGTVLNTEAFF. The DNA for the CDR3 is TGCGCCAGCAGCCGAGGGACAGTCTTGAACACTGAAGCTTTCTTT.

V is TRBV14 and J is TRBJ1-1; unclear D gene. CDR1 and CDR2 (germline): SGHDN, FVKESK. The V gene lost 2 bases and the J gene lost 5 bases, with 6 bases spanning the gap. The CDR3 has 12 amino acids. CDR3 in DNA: TGTGCCAGCAGCCAAACTCTGACTGAAGCTTTCTTT. It encodes CASSQTLTEAFF.

With respect to this clone: At one boundary the junction diverges from the germline segment, which might be a read error. V gene TRBV7-2 combines with J gene TRBJ2-5; the D gene is possibly TRBD1 (5 bases). Germline values: CDR1 SGHTA, CDR2 FQGNSA. The length of the CDR3 is 13 residues. CDR3 DNA: TGTGCCAGCAGCTTAGCTGACAGTTGGGGCCCGGACTTC. As protein: CASSLADSWGPDF.

The chain uses TRBV29-1 and TRBJ1-2; 7 bases fit TRBD1. Trimming cost V 6 bases and J 3 bases; bases outside gene matches: 10. Germline CDR1 reads SQVTM; CDR2 reads ANQGSEA. This CDR3 comprises 14 residues. In DNA form, the CDR3 reads TGCAGCGTGGGGGACGACAGGGTGGACTATGGCTACACCTTC. This translates into CSVGDDRVDYGYTF.

The V call is TRBV29-1, the J call TRBJ2-4, with 10 bases aligning to TRBD2. The length of the CDR3 is 13 residues. The V segment lost 5 bases and the J segment 8 bases; nucleotides outside the gene matches: 6. The germline V gene has CDR1 SQVTM and CDR2 ANQGSEA. DNA of the CDR3: TGCAGCGTTCTTACTAGCGGGGTTTACATTCAGTACTTC. This encodes CSVLTSGVYIQYF.

The chain joins TRBV30 to TRBJ2-3; TRBD2 is a possible D gene (5 bases). Trimming removed 1 base from V and 4 bases from J, with 6 bases in between. Germline V lookup: CDR1 GTSNPN, CDR2 SVGIG (reference sequence). The CDR3 consists of 12 residues. The CDR3 region is CAWSAGADTQYF. Here the CDR3 DNA reads TGTGCCTGGAGTGCCGGGGCAGATACGCAGTATTTT.

The chain employs TRBV6-5 and TRBJ1-5; 8 bases align to TRBD1. The CDR3 runs to 16 residues. Germline V gene lookup returns CDR1 MNHEY and CDR2 SVGAGI. Germline trimming cut 4 bases from V and 4 bases from J; bases unmatched to any gene: 9. Here the CDR3 DNA reads TGTGCCAGCAGTTCCTTGGGACAGGCATTTAATCAGCCCCAGCATTTT. This sequence encodes CASSSLGQAFNQPQHF.

V usage is TRBV7-9 and J usage is TRBJ2-5, with 8 nucleotides matching TRBD2. Losses at the gene ends were 5 bases for V and 4 bases for J; bases not matched to a gene: 6. The CDR3 is 14 residues long. The germline V gene has CDR1 SEHNR and CDR2 FQNEAQ (reference sequence). CDR3 region: CASSTAGGRETQYF. As DNA, the CDR3 is TGTGCCAGCAGCACTGCGGGGGGACGAGAGACCCAGTACTTC. Drawing the rest from reference TRBV7-9 and TRBJ2-5, the complete variable domain is DTGVSQNPRHKITKRGQNVTFRCDPISEHNRLYWYRQTLGQGPEFLTYFQNEAQLEKSRLLSDRFSAERPKGSFSTLEIQRTEQGDSAMYLCASSTAGGRETQYFGPGTRLLVL.

J is TRBJ2-3 and V is TRBV11-3; 8 nucleotides line up with TRBD1. Germline V CDR1 and CDR2: SGHNT, YENEEA. Unmatched junction bases numbered 7, after V lost 5 bases and J lost 3 bases. CDR3 length equals 15 residues. The CDR3 region has the DNA TGTGCCAGCAGCCGACCAGGGGGCAGGACAGATACGCAGTATTTT. Its protein product is CASSRPGGRTDTQYF. Full variable domain (missing parts from reference TRBV11-3 and TRBJ2-3): EAGVVQSPRYKIIEKKQPVAFWCNPISGHNTLYWYLQNLGQGPELLIRYENEEAVDDSQLPKDRFSAERLKGVDSTLKIQPAELGDSAVYLCASSRPGGRTDTQYFGPGTRLTVL.

V gene TRBV27 combines with J gene TRBJ2-1, with 7 bases that match TRBD2. Losses at the gene ends were 3 bases for V and 1 base for J; bases not matched to a gene: 0. The germline V gene has CDR1 MNHEY and CDR2 SMNVEV (reference sequence). The CDR3 runs 14 residues. The CDR3 spells CASSFGGSYNEQFF. CDR3 bases: TGTGCCAGCAGTTTCGGGGGGTCCTACAATGAGCAGTTCTTC.

The chain's CDR3 is CASSQGIGGRLFEQYF. DNA for the CDR3: TGCGCCAGCAGCCAAGGAATCGGGGGGAGGCTCTTCGAGCAGTACTTC. The genes are TRBV4-1 and TRBJ2-7; 7 nucleotides line up with TRBD2. Per germline, CDR1 MGHRA and CDR2 YSYEKL. The junction had 12 bases not matched to a gene; V was cut back by 1 base and J by 6 bases. CDR3 length equals 16 residues.

This chain uses TRBV9 with TRBJ2-3; 8 bases fit TRBD2. The V gene end was trimmed by 3 bases and the J gene end by 1 base; junction bases not matched to a gene: 7. The length of the CDR3 is 16 residues. Germline CDR1 reads SGDLS; CDR2 reads YYNGEE. This CDR3 reads CASSGRSGGGTDTQYF. The CDR3 DNA sequence: TGTGCCAGCAGCGGGCGGAGCGGGGGAGGCACAGATACGCAGTATTTT.

The rearrangement uses TRBV19 and TRBJ1-6; D remains ambiguous. The CDR3 runs to 14 residues. Looked up from germline, CDR1 is LNHDA and CDR2 is SQIVND (reference sequence). V was clipped by 5 bases and J by 10 bases, with 15 bases between them. The CDR3 spells CASSPSAGRSPLHF. The CDR3, as DNA: TGTGCCAGTAGTCCGTCCGCCGGGAGATCACCCCTCCACTTT.

The genes are TRBV6-5 and TRBJ2-2, with TRBD1 matching over 7 bases. Trimming cost V 7 bases and J 3 bases; bases outside gene matches: 2. The CDR3 consists of 13 residues. Germline CDR1 and CDR2: MNHEY and SVGAGI. The CDR3 nucleotides read TGTGCCAGCAAGGACAGGTACACCGGGGAGCTGTTTTTT. It is translated as CASKDRYTGELFF.

This clone was seen just once. V gene TRBV6-4 combines with J gene TRBJ2-1; D may be TRBD1 (5 bases). Germline loops: CDR1 MRHNA, CDR2 SNTAGT. V lost 5 bases and J lost 9, with 14 bases in between. CDR3 size: 13 residues. CDR3 sequence reads: CASSQEQALEQFF. As DNA, the CDR3 is TGTGCCAGCAGTCAGGAACAGGCCCTTGAGCAGTTCTTC.

This clone was counted once. The chain recombines TRBV18 with TRBJ2-1; a possible D gene is TRBD2 (5 bases). Germline V gene data show CDR1 as KGHSH and CDR2 as LQKENI. CDR3 size: 17 residues. The V and J ends lost 4 bases and 0 bases respectively, with 16 bases between them. CDR3 in DNA: TGTGCCAGCTCACGGGATCTTAGGGCGGGCTCCTACAATGAGCAGTTCTTC. Protein sequence: CASSRDLRAGSYNEQFF.

This sequence joins TRBV30 and TRBJ1-1; D ambiguous. In germline, CDR1 is GTSNPN, CDR2 SVGIG (reference sequence). The CDR3 has 14 amino acids. V was cut by 3 bases and J by 5 bases, with 16 bases left in between. The CDR3 DNA reads TGTGCCTGGAGCATGGGCGGGTGGGAGACTGAAGCTTTCTTT. Amino acid sequence: CAWSMGGWETEAFF.

The chain links TRBV7-9 to TRBJ1-1, with D possibly matching TRBD1 (6 bases). The germline V gene has CDR1 SEHNR and CDR2 FQNEAQ (reference sequence). V gave up 0 bases and J gave up 5 bases, with 13 bases separating them. The CDR3 is 15 residues long. CDR3 amino acids: CASSLARGIQTEAFF. CDR3 sequence (DNA): TGTGCCAGCAGCTTAGCTAGGGGGATTCAGACTGAAGCTTTCTTT.

The chain joins TRBV7-9 to TRBJ2-3, with TRBD2 matching 8 bases. CDR1 SEHNR and CDR2 FQNEAQ come from the germline V gene (reference sequence). J lost 4 bases, V lost 6 bases, and 3 bases had no gene match. This CDR3 comprises 13 residues. This chain's CDR3 is CASRRGAADTQYF. CDR3 coding DNA: TGTGCCAGCAGGCGGGGGGCGGCAGATACGCAGTATTTT.

The V gene is TRBV18, the J gene TRBJ2-2, with D tentatively TRBD1 (5 bases). The CDR3 has 16 residues. Per germline, CDR1 KGHSH and CDR2 LQKENI. Trimming cost V 7 bases and J 3 bases, with 18 bases left between them. The chain's CDR3 is CASLKMAGKDTGELFF. DNA for the CDR3: TGTGCCAGCTTAAAAATGGCAGGGAAGGACACCGGGGAGCTGTTTTTT.